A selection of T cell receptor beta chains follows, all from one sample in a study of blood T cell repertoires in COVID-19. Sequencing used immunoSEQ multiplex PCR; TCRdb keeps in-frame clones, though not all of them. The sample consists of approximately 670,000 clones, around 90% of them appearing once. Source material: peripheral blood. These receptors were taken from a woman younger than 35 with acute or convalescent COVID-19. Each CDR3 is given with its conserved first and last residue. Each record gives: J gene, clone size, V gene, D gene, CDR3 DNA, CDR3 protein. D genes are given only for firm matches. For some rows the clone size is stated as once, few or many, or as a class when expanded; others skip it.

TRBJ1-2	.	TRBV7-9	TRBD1	TGTGCCAGCAGCCTAACAGGGGGACCTTATGGCTACACCTTC	CASSLTGGPYGYTF
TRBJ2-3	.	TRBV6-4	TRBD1	TGTGCCAGCAGTGACAACAGGGGTAGCACAGATACGCAGTATTTT	CASSDNRGSTDTQYF
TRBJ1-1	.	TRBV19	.	TGTGCCACCGTACCCAAAGCGGGCACTGAAGCTTTCTTT	CATVPKAGTEAFF
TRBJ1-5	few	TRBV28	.	TGTGCCAGCAGTTTAGAGATAAATCAGCCCCAGCATTTT	CASSLEINQPQHF
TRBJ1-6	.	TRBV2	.	TGTGCCAGCAAGCTCGATTCACCCCTCCACTTT	CASKLDSPLHF
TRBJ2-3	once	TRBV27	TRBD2	TGTGCCAGCATAGCGGGGTTCGACACAGATACGCAGTATTTT	CASIAGFDTDTQYF
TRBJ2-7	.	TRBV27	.	TGTGCCAGCAGTTTTGCCCCAACAGGGGAGCAGTACTTC	CASSFAPTGEQYF
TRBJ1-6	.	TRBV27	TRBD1	TGTGCCAGCAGTTTATTAGGGACAGGGGTTTCTTCACCCCTCCACTTT	CASSLLGTGVSSPLHF
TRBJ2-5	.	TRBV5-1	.	TGCGCCAGCAGCTTGGGAGGTGGAGTCCAAGAGACCCAGTACTTC	CASSLGGGVQETQYF
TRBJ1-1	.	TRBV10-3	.	TGTGCCATCAGGGGACTGCTGAACACTGAAGCTTTCTTT	CAIRGLLNTEAFF
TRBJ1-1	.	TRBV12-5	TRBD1	TGTGCTAGTGGGAGGGAGACAGGGCCCTTT	CASGRETGPF
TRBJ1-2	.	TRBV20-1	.	TGCAGTGCTCGGGGGTTTTATGGCTACACCTTC	CSARGFYGYTF
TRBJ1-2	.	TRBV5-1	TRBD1	TGCGCCAGCAGCGACATGACAGGGCTAAACTATGGCTACACCTTC	CASSDMTGLNYGYTF
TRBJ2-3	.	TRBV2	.	TGTGCCAGCAACAGAATCACAGATACGCAGTATTTT	CASNRITDTQYF
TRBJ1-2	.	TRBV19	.	TGTGCCAGTTCCGCAGGGGTAGTCTATGGCTACACCTTC	CASSAGVVYGYTF
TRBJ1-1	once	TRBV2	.	TGTGCCAGCGCCGCAGAGCAGGGCACTGAAGCTTTCTTT	CASAAEQGTEAFF
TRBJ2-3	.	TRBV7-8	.	TGTGCCAGCAGCTTAGCATTGTACACAGATACGCAGTATTTT	CASSLALYTDTQYF
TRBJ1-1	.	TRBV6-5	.	TGTGCCAGCAGTTTCGAGAACAGGGCGAACACTGAAGCTTTCTTT	CASSFENRANTEAFF
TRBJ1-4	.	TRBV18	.	TGTGCCAGCTCACCACCGGAGGGATTGGGTGCTAATGAAAAACTGTTTTTT	CASSPPEGLGANEKLFF
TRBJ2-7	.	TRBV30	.	TGTGCCTGGAGTCCCGGGGAATTTGGGGTCGAGCAGTACTTC	CAWSPGEFGVEQYF
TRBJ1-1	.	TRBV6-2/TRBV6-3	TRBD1	TGTGCCAGCAGTCTAAGGCGGGACAGGGGGCCGAACACTGAAGCTTTCTTT	CASSLRRDRGPNTEAFF
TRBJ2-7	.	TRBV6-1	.	TGTGCCAGCAGTGAAGTACAGGAGGGGCGATCCCCCAACGAGCAGTACTTC	CASSEVQEGRSPNEQYF
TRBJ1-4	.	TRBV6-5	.	TGTGCCAGCAGCCGGGAAGGGAGTGAAAAACTGTTTTTT	CASSREGSEKLFF
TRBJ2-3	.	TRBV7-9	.	TGTGCCAGCAGCGTTGGACTAACCCGCACAGATACGCAGTATTTT	CASSVGLTRTDTQYF
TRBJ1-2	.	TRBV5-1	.	TGCGCCAGCAGCTTGGCCCAAGGAGACCTCGGTGGCTACACCTTC	CASSLAQGDLGGYTF
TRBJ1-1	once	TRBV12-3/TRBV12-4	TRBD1	TGTGCCAGCAGGGACAGGGTGGGCACTGAAGCTTTCTTT	CASRDRVGTEAFF
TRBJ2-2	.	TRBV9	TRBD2	TGTGCCAGCAGGGGACTAGCGGGGGGCCTCGACACCGGGGAGCTGTTTTTT	CASRGLAGGLDTGELFF
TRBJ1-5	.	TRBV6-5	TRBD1	TGTGCCAGCCGGAGACAGGGGCTTACCAATCAGCCCCAGCATTTT	CASRRQGLTNQPQHF
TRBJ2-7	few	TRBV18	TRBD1	TGTGCCAGCTCTTCCGACAGGGGCTACGAGCAGTACTTC	CASSSDRGYEQYF
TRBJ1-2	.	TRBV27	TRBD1	TGTGCCAGCACCCCCCCCACAGGGGAAGGAGCTAACTATGGCTACACCTTC	CASTPPTGEGANYGYTF
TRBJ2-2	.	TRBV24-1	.	TGTGCCACCAGTTCGGGACTCCTCGAGACCGGGGAGCTGTTTTTT	CATSSGLLETGELFF
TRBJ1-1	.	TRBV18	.	TGTGCCAGCTCACCACCGGAGGGAGGGATGATGAACACTGAAGCTTTCTTT	CASSPPEGGMMNTEAFF
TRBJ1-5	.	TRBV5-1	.	TGCGCCAGCAGCTCAGACTGGGACTATAGCAATCAGCCCCAGCATTTT	CASSSDWDYSNQPQHF
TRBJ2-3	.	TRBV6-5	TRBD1	TGTGCCAGCAGTTACTCACAGGGGGCTCAAGATACGCAGTATTTT	CASSYSQGAQDTQYF
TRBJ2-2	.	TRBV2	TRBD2	TGTGCCAGCAGCCCCGGGACTAGTGGTACCGGGGAGCTGTTTTTT	CASSPGTSGTGELFF
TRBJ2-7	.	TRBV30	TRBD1	TGTGCCTGGGGGGCAGGACAGGGCCCCTCCTACGAGCAGTACTTC	CAWGAGQGPSYEQYF
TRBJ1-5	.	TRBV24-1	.	TGTGCCACCAGTGATGACGGGGGTCAGCCCCAGCATTTT	CATSDDGGQPQHF
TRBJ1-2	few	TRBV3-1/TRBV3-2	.	TGTGCCAGCAGCCAAGGTGCAGTTAACTATGGCTACACCTTC	CASSQGAVNYGYTF